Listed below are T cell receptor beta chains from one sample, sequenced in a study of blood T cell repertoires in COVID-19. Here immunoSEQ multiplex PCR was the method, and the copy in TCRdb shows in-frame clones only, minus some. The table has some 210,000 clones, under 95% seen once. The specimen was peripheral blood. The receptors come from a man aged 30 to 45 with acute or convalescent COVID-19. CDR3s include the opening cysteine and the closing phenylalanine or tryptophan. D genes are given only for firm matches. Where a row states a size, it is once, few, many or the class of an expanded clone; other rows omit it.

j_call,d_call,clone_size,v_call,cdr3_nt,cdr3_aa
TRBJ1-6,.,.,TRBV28,TGTGCCAGCAGTCCTCGACAGAATTCACCCCTCCACTTT,CASSPRQNSPLHF
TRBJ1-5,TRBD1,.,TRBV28,TGTGCCAGCACCCCGACAGGGTTTATTCAGCCCCAGCATTTT,CASTPTGFIQPQHF
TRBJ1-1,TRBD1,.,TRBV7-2,TGTGCCAGCAGCTTAATACAGGGGTACACTGAAGCTTTCTTT,CASSLIQGYTEAFF
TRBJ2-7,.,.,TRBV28,TGTGCCAGCTCCCGCCCGGGGGACCGCTACGAGCAGTACTTC,CASSRPGDRYEQYF
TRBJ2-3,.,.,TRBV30,TGTGCCTGGTCCCTAGGGGGGGCCCTGAATACGCAGTATTTT,CAWSLGGALNTQYF
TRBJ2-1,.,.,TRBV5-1,TGCGCCAGCAGCCAACAGGGTCGAAAGCAGTTCTTC,CASSQQGRKQFF
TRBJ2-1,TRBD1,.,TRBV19,TGTGCCAGTAAGGACAGGGCGGTCCACAATGAGCAGTTCTTC,CASKDRAVHNEQFF
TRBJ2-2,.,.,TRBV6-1,TGTGCCAGCAGTGATGAGGTGGCCACCGGGGAGCTGTTTTTT,CASSDEVATGELFF
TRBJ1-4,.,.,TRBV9,TGTGCCAGCAGCGTAGGACCAAACTATGCAACTAATGAAAAACTGTTTTTT,CASSVGPNYATNEKLFF
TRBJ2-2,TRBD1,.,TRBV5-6,TGTGCCAGCAGCCGAACCGGACAGGGGGCGGCCGGGGAGCTGTTTTTT,CASSRTGQGAAGELFF
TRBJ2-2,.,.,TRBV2,TGTGCCAGCTCGGACGGACTCTCCGGGGAGCTGTTTTTT,CASSDGLSGELFF
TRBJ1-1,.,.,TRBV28,TGTGCCAGCAGTTTAGGCCGAGGAGGGGCTGAAGCTTTCTTT,CASSLGRGGAEAFF
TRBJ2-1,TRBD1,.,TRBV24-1,TGTGCCACCAGTGACCCGACAGGGGGGGAATACAATGAGCAGTTCTTC,CATSDPTGGEYNEQFF
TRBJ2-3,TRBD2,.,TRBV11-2,TGTGCCAGCAGCTTAGGGACCAGCGGGAGAGATGGAGATACGCAGTATTTT,CASSLGTSGRDGDTQYF
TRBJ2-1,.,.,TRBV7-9,TGTGCCAGCAGTGCGAATGAGCAGTTCTTC,CASSANEQFF
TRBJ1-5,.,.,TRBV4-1,TGCGCCAGCAGCTCCGACACGAATAGCAATCAGCCCCAGCATTTT,CASSSDTNSNQPQHF
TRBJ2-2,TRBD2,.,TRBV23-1,TGCGCCAGCAGTCTCCCATTTGCGGGAGCACCGAACACCGGGGAGCTGTTTTTT,CASSLPFAGAPNTGELFF
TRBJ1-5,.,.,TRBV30,TGTGCCTGGAGTGTATCCCCCCGGTATAGCAATCAGCCCCAGCATTTT,CAWSVSPRYSNQPQHF
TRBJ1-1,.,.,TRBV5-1,TGCGCCAGCAGCTTTGAGGGCGAGACTGAAGCTTTCTTT,CASSFEGETEAFF
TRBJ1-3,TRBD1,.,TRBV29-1,TGCAGCGTCCACAGGGGGCCCGGAAACACCATATATTTT,CSVHRGPGNTIYF
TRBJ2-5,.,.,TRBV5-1,TGCGCCAGCAGCTTGGTCGACAGCCTACAAGAGACCCAGTACTTC,CASSLVDSLQETQYF
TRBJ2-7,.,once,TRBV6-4,TGTGCCAGCAGTGACTCGTACAGGGTTTCCTACGAGCAGTACTTC,CASSDSYRVSYEQYF